The clone carrying this T cell receptor beta chain occurred once. Data came from immunoSEQ multiplex PCR; TCRdb stores just in-frame clones and leaves some out. This table holds tens of thousands of clones, about 88% found once. This sample was included in a study of blood T cell repertoires in COVID-19. The CDR3 spans 15 residues. Trimming removed 0 bases at V and 3 bases at J, with 10 bases between. Germline CDR1 is SGDLS and CDR2 is YYNGEE. The chain carries TRBV9 and TRBJ2-1, with D possibly being TRBD2 (5 bases). Sequenced input: peripheral blood. The TCR originated in a woman in her fifties or sixties with active or convalescent COVID-19. CDR3 residues: CASSVGAVLYNEQFF. CDR3 DNA: TGTGCCAGCAGCGTAGGAGCGGTGCTCTACAATGAGCAGTTCTTC.